This T cell receptor beta chain originates from a study of blood T cell repertoires in COVID-19. This CDR3 spans 14 amino acids. V lost 2 bases, J lost 7 bases, and 0 bases stayed unmatched. The germline V gene has CDR1 MNHEY and CDR2 SVGAGI. Original analysis: How many nucleated cells were present was estimated from reference gene primer amplification. Assay: immunoSEQ multiplex PCR; the TCRdb copy retains only in-frame clones and omits some. V, J and clone size derive from that table, while D and trimming were established from the DNA sequence. The table has 120,000 to 150,000 clones, 85% seen once; the top ten hold around 3%.

The clonotype originates from a man aged 50 or older with acute or convalescent COVID-19. The sample was peripheral blood. The chain joins TRBV6-5 to TRBJ1-6; 9 bases are a match to TRBD1. In DNA, the CDR3 is TGTGCCAGCAGTTACGGACAGGGGAATTCACCCCTCCACTTT. Protein sequence: CASSYGQGNSPLHF.